This T cell receptor beta chain was obtained from a study of blood T cells in healthy people across ages. Using a J-beta primer mix together with a sample-barcoded 5' primer, a second PCR was run for about 6 to 12 cycles. TCRdb processed the 5' RACE reads anew with MiXCR; each CDR3 protein has one entry. Found here are hundreds of thousands of distinct CDR3 sequences, about 28% of them singletons; the top ten hold 15% to 18%. CDR3 length: 18 residues. V lost 5 bases to trimming and J lost 2 bases, with 22 bases between them. The germline V gene encodes CDR1 SGHVS and CDR2 FQNEAQ. This clonotype has at least ten counts.

The chain has TRBV7-8 and TRBJ2-1, with D perhaps TRBD2 (6 bases). The clonotype originates from a woman over 75 in good health. The source material was blood. CDR3 in amino acids: CASSPKERGGLPYNEQFF. CDR3 coding DNA: TGTGCCAGCAGCCCAAAGGAGAGGGGAGGTCTCCCCTACAATGAGCAGTTCTTC.